This T cell receptor beta chain was retrieved from a study of T-cell memory formation after mild COVID-19. Across the whole study: For the most part, TCR clusters were specific to one donor. Overall study findings and caveats: A balance of CD4 and CD8 characterized clones contracting day 15 to 85, whereas later expanders leaned CD4+. Researchers found some responding clones in pre-infection memory, a sign that cross-reactive memory joined.

5'RACE primed from the constant segment yielded TCR alpha and TCR beta cDNA libraries bearing sample barcodes and UMIs. Each CDR3 protein gets one entry after TCRdb re-called the 5' RACE reads with MiXCR. The data hold tens of thousands of distinct CDR3 sequences, with around 13% observed a single time. This clonotype occurred a few times. What it binds is not known. J was trimmed by 5 bases and V by 7 bases; bases with no gene match: 8. The CDR3 length is 15 residues. Germline CDR1 LNHDA, CDR2 SQIVND (reference sequence). This rearrangement joins TRBV19 to TRBJ2-3; 11 bases align to TRBD2. Sequenced: PBMCs or a T cell subset sorted from them (not recorded which). The receptor comes from a man younger than 35 who had mild COVID-19 (a few samples of this study predate the infection). Cell type and time point are not known. CDR3 amino acids: CASNPLAGGEDTQYF. In DNA, the CDR3 is TGTGCCAGTAACCCTCTAGCGGGGGGAGAAGATACGCAGTATTTT.